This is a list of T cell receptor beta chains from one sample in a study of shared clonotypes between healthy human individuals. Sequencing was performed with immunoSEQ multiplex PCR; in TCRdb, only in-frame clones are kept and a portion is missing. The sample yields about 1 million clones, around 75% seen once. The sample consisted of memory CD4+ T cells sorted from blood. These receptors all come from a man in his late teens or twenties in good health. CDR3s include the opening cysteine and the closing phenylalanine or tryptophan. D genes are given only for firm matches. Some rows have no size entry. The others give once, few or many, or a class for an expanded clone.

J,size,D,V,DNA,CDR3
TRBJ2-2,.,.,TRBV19,TGTGCCAGTAGTGGGGTGGCAGCTACGAACACCGGGGAGCTGTTTTTT,CASSGVAATNTGELFF
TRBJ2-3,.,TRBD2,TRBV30,TGTGCCTGGAGAAGGGCAGCGGGGAGCACAGATACGCAGTATTTT,CAWRRAAGSTDTQYF
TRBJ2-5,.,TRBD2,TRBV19,TGTGCCAGTAGTAGACTAGCGGGGGGGCCGCATGAGACCCAGTACTTC,CASSRLAGGPHETQYF
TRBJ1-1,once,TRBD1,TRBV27,TGTGCCAGCAGTTTATCGGCCGGGACAGGGAAGGTCACTGAAGCTTTCTTT,CASSLSAGTGKVTEAFF
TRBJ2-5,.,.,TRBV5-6,TGTGCCAGCAGCTTGAACCTCGCGGAGACCCAGTACTTC,CASSLNLAETQYF
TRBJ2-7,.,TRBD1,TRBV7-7,TGTGCTAGCAGCCGGACAGGGAAAAATGGCGAGCAGTACTTC,CASSRTGKNGEQYF
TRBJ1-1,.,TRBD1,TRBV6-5,TGTGCCAGCAAGAGAGACAGGGCGAACACTGAAGCTTTCTTT,CASKRDRANTEAFF
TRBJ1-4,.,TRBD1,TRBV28,TGTGCCAGCAGTTCCGACAGGGCATGGAATGAAAAACTGTTTTTT,CASSSDRAWNEKLFF
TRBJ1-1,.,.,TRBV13,TGTGCCAGCAGCTTCCTACAGGGAAACACTGAAGCTTTCTTT,CASSFLQGNTEAFF
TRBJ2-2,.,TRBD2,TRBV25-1,TGTGCCAGCAGTACTACTAGCGGGGGGGCTGGGACCGGGGAGCTGTTTTTT,CASSTTSGGAGTGELFF
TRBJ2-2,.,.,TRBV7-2,TGTGCCAGCAGCCCTGATTGGGTCGGTTCGAACACCGGGGAGCTGTTTTTT,CASSPDWVGSNTGELFF
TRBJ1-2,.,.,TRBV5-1,TGCGCCAGCAGCGGCAACTTAGGCCAGGGAGGTGGCTACACCTTC,CASSGNLGQGGGYTF
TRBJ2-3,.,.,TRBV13,TGTGCCAGCAGCTTAGTTGGGACTGGCACAGATACGCAGTATTTT,CASSLVGTGTDTQYF
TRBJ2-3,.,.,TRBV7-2,TGTGCCAGCAGCTTAGAGGGCAAAGTGGCAGATACGCAGTATTTT,CASSLEGKVADTQYF
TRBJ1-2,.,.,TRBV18,TGTGCCAGCTCACGGGGAGGGGACGGATTTCGGACTATGGGGAGCTACACCTTC,CASSRGGDGFRTMGSYTF
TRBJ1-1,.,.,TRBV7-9,TGTGCCAGCAGCTCGAAAATGAACACTGAAGCTTTCTTT,CASSSKMNTEAFF
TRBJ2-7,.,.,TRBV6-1,TGTGCCAGCAGTGAAGCGCTGGGTTCCTACGAGCAGTACTTC,CASSEALGSYEQYF
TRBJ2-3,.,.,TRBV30,TGTGCCTGGAGTCCCCCCGGGACCCCCGACAATACGCAGTATTTT,CAWSPPGTPDNTQYF
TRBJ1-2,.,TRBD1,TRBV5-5,TGTGCCAGCAGCTACGACCTAAACAGGGGCATTAACTATGGCTACACCTTC,CASSYDLNRGINYGYTF
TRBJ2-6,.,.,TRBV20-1,TGCAGTGCTCTCTCCAGGGAGGTCCTGACTTTC,CSALSREVLTF
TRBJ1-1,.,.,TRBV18,TGTGCCAGCTCACCGGCACAGAAGAACACTGAAGCTTTCTTT,CASSPAQKNTEAFF
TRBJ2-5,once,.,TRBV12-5,TGTGCTAGTGGTTTGCCCTCAACTACCCCCCAGGCCCAGTACTTC,CASGLPSTTPQAQYF
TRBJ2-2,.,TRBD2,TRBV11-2,TGTGCCAGCAGCCCTTTGGCGGGAGATTACACCGGGGAGCTGTTTTTT,CASSPLAGDYTGELFF
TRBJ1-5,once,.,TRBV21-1,TGTGCCAGCAGCAAAGCGCTGGGGACAGCCCATCAGCCCCAGCATTTT,CASSKALGTAHQPQHF
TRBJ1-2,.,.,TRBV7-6,TGTGCCAGCAGCTTATTTCCGGCAGTCGGCGGCTACACCTTC,CASSLFPAVGGYTF
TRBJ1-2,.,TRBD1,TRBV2,TGTGCCAGCAGTGCACAGGGGGCCCGGGGCTACACCTTC,CASSAQGARGYTF
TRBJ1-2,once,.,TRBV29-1,TGCAGCGTCGGGGAGAAGACAGGCGGCTACACCTTC,CSVGEKTGGYTF
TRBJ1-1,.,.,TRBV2,TGTGCCAGCAGTAAGGACGCGAACACTGAAGCTTTCTTT,CASSKDANTEAFF
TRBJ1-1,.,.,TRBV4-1,TGCGCCAGCAGCCAAGGGGCGGCACAGGACACTGAAGCTTTCTTT,CASSQGAAQDTEAFF